This T cell receptor (beta chain) emerged from a study of CD8 T cells in Susac syndrome (dated by TCRdb to between 2018 and 2021). As for the study more broadly: Of the Susac syndrome patients who were sequenced, six had clinically active disease and 8 or 9 were in clinical remission. At the time of blood withdrawal, Susac syndrome patients were either therapy-naive, taking corticosteroids (with some also receiving IVIg), or on IVIg alone. Repertoire sequencing was used to test whether CD8+ T cell activation and differentiation in Susac syndrome was antigen driven. The full study reports these points: The number of individuals in the TCR sequencing and HLA analysis was acknowledged as relatively small. The CD4+ T cell repertoire of patients with Susac syndrome showed no detectable clonal expansion.

About this clonotype itself: Its antigen remains undetermined. It has no much larger one-base neighbor in the sample; base qualities were not kept.

RNA was extracted using the RNeasy kit, and about 0.45 to 1 microgram was reverse transcribed with random hexamers. TCR beta CDR3 regions were amplified with the immunoSEQ multiplex PCR assay covering 54 Vbeta and 13 Jbeta segments. To correct PCR amplification bias, a synthetic template baseline was used for both primer optimization and computational correction. In the paper's pipeline: Reads were assigned to V, D and J genes according to IMGT and analyzed in immunoSEQ Analyzer, with only productive sequences retained. Clonality was computed as one minus Shannon entropy normalized by log2 of the number of productive unique sequences. For each patient and control, public and private clones were evaluated among the 100 most prevalent clones. Clones were defined as Susac-specific if absent from the healthy and MS cohorts, from under 1,200 published viral clones and from other ImmuneACCESS disease sequences. TCRdb reanalyzed the raw reads on its own, using fastp at Q25 for trimming and MiXCR for clone calling, and kept in-frame beta chains. One record per CDR3 amino acid sequence lists the most common genes and DNA. The V and J calls and clone size are TCRdb's, not the authors'. The sample table holds about 190,000 distinct CDR3 sequences, of which roughly nine tenths were seen once. The ten largest clones capture around 0.1% of the sample.

High-throughput TCR beta sequencing profiled peripheral blood CD8+ and CD4+ T cells from healthy donors, Susac syndrome patients and multiple sclerosis patients. Recently defined diagnostic criteria for definite or probable disease were met by the Susac syndrome patients. Bulk CD8+ and CD4+ T cells were purified by magnetic negative isolation, whereas CD8+ TEMRA cells were enriched by FACS. Blood was drawn into EDTA tubes, processed within 24 hours, and PBMCs were isolated by density gradient centrifugation. PBMCs intended for TCR sequencing were cryopreserved in liquid nitrogen and thawed later in a water bath at 37 degrees C. The sorted or isolated CD4+, CD8+ and CD8+ TEMRA cells had a purity of 90% or higher. Looking up the germline V gene (reference sequence) yields CDR1 DFQATT and CDR2 SNEGSKA. Taken from cysteine to phenylalanine, the CDR3 has 15 residues. The CDR3 DNA has 45 bases and is translated from base 1. The junction carries 18 bases between V and J, which are trimmed by 6 bases and 4 bases respectively.

Sequencing was carried out using CD4+ T cells from PBMCs. The rearrangement joined TRBV20-1 to TRBJ2-2, with no confidently assigned D gene. This TCR was sampled from a human donor with Susac syndrome. The CDR3 protein sequence reads: CSAPLALRATGELFF. The sequence in DNA is TGCAGTGCCCCTCTGGCGCTTCGGGCCACCGGGGAGCTGTTTTTT.